A selection of T cell receptor beta chains follows, all from one sample in a study of blood T cells in healthy people across ages. TCRdb independently ran MiXCR on the 5' RACE reads; one entry per CDR3 protein. The sample consists of hundreds of thousands of distinct CDR3 sequences, nearly 25% of them appearing once. A further study also used this sample, focusing on T cells of mothers and their children.

The sequenced sample consisted of blood. These receptors all come from a boy aged 5-17 years in good health. CDR3s include the opening cysteine and the closing phenylalanine or tryptophan. A D gene is named only where the DNA matches it firmly. Size is omitted from some rows. Given values are once, few, many or a class for expanded clones.

d_call: -; j_call: TRBJ2-5; clone_size: -; v_call: TRBV20-1; cdr3_nt: TGCAGTGCTAGATTCTCGTACCAAGAGACCCAGTACTTC; cdr3_aa: CSARFSYQETQYF
d_call: TRBD2; j_call: TRBJ2-3; clone_size: -; v_call: TRBV6-2/TRBV6-3; cdr3_nt: TGTGCCAGCAGCTATGGCGGGGGGGGCGCAGATACGCAGTATTTT; cdr3_aa: CASSYGGGGADTQYF
d_call: -; j_call: TRBJ2-3; clone_size: -; v_call: TRBV20-1; cdr3_nt: TGCAGTGCCAAACTCGTGGATACGCAGTATTTT; cdr3_aa: CSAKLVDTQYF
d_call: -; j_call: TRBJ2-3; clone_size: -; v_call: TRBV20-1; cdr3_nt: TGCAGTGCGCCGGCGGCGGTGAGCGCAGATACGCAGTATTTT; cdr3_aa: CSAPAAVSADTQYF
d_call: TRBD1; j_call: TRBJ2-7; clone_size: -; v_call: TRBV6-5; cdr3_nt: TGTGCCAGCAGTAGACTACGACAGGGAAGGCAGTACTTC; cdr3_aa: CASSRLRQGRQYF
d_call: -; j_call: TRBJ1-2; clone_size: -; v_call: TRBV7-9; cdr3_nt: TGTGCCAGCAGCCCTCCGGGATACTATGGCTACACCTTC; cdr3_aa: CASSPPGYYGYTF
d_call: -; j_call: TRBJ2-7; clone_size: -; v_call: TRBV20-1; cdr3_nt: TGCGGTGCTAGAGCCGGCAGGGAGCCCTACGAGCAGTACTTC; cdr3_aa: CGARAGREPYEQYF
d_call: -; j_call: TRBJ1-5; clone_size: few; v_call: TRBV28; cdr3_nt: TGTGCCAGCAGTCCGGCAGGCCCAGGGCCCCAGCATTTT; cdr3_aa: CASSPAGPGPQHF
d_call: -; j_call: TRBJ1-4; clone_size: many; v_call: TRBV6-6; cdr3_nt: TGTGCCAGCAGTCCCTCTAATGAAAAACTGTTTTTT; cdr3_aa: CASSPSNEKLFF
d_call: TRBD1; j_call: TRBJ1-6; clone_size: few; v_call: TRBV20-1; cdr3_nt: TGCAGTGCTTATGGACAGGCAGAAAATTCACCCCTCCACTTT; cdr3_aa: CSAYGQAENSPLHF
d_call: -; j_call: TRBJ1-6; clone_size: few; v_call: TRBV13; cdr3_nt: TGTGCCAGCAGCCAAGGGGGGCCCAATTCACCCCTCCACTTT; cdr3_aa: CASSQGGPNSPLHF
d_call: -; j_call: TRBJ2-3; clone_size: -; v_call: TRBV12-3/TRBV12-4; cdr3_nt: TGTGCCAGCAGTTACAAGAGGATCTCGGGGTTTATGGATACGCAGTATTTT; cdr3_aa: CASSYKRISGFMDTQYF
d_call: -; j_call: TRBJ2-5; clone_size: -; v_call: TRBV6-1; cdr3_nt: TGTGCCAGCAGTGCAGGGGTGGAGACCCAGTACTTC; cdr3_aa: CASSAGVETQYF
d_call: TRBD2; j_call: TRBJ2-7; clone_size: -; v_call: TRBV28; cdr3_nt: TGTGCCAGCAGTACAAGACTAGCTCCCTACGAGCAGTACTTC; cdr3_aa: CASSTRLAPYEQYF
d_call: -; j_call: TRBJ2-1; clone_size: -; v_call: TRBV10-3; cdr3_nt: TGTGCCATCAGTTTAACAGGGACCAATGAGCAGTTCTTC; cdr3_aa: CAISLTGTNEQFF
d_call: TRBD1; j_call: TRBJ2-5; clone_size: -; v_call: TRBV9; cdr3_nt: TGTGCCAGCAGCGTAGGGGACAGAATAGTAGTTGCAGAGACCCAGTACTTC; cdr3_aa: CASSVGDRIVVAETQYF
d_call: -; j_call: TRBJ1-1; clone_size: -; v_call: TRBV11-2; cdr3_nt: TGTGCCAGCAGCTCATCAGGAGGAGCTTTGAACACTGAAGCTTTCTTT; cdr3_aa: CASSSSGGALNTEAFF
d_call: -; j_call: TRBJ2-4; clone_size: -; v_call: TRBV10-3; cdr3_nt: TGTGCCATCAGTGACGGGAGTCCCATAGCCAAAAACATTCAGTACTTC; cdr3_aa: CAISDGSPIAKNIQYF
d_call: TRBD1; j_call: TRBJ2-5; clone_size: few; v_call: TRBV30; cdr3_nt: TGTGCCTGGAGCGCCGGGACAGGGGGAATGGAGACCCAGTACTTC; cdr3_aa: CAWSAGTGGMETQYF
d_call: -; j_call: TRBJ2-7; clone_size: -; v_call: TRBV12-3/TRBV12-4; cdr3_nt: TGTGCCAGCAGCCAAGGACCCATAAATTCCTACGAGCAGTACTTC; cdr3_aa: CASSQGPINSYEQYF